A single sample is the source of the 8 T cell receptor beta chains below, sequenced in a study of blood T cell repertoires in COVID-19. Sequenced by immunoSEQ multiplex PCR; TCRdb stores in-frame clones only, minus some. The sample yields 140,000 to 150,000 clones, 84% seen once. Sequencing was done on a sample of PBMCs or T cells enriched from blood (not recorded which). Source of these receptors: a woman aged 45 to 65 with acute COVID-19.

CDR3 DNA: TGCGCCAGCAGCTTGTATGTGTCTAGCGGGAATCCTTACAATGAGCAGTTCTTC. Its protein product is CASSLYVSSGNPYNEQFF. The chain uses TRBV5-1 and TRBJ2-1, with TRBD2 matching over 9 bases. V was pared by 1 base and J by 4 bases, with 12 bases of the junction left unmatched. The CDR3 runs 18 residues. CDR1 and CDR2 (germline): SGHRS, YFSETQ.

This clone occurred a few times. The chain carries TRBV20-1 and TRBJ1-1, with unresolved D. Germline CDR1 DFQATT, CDR2 SNEGSKA (reference sequence). V was trimmed by 3 bases and J by 0 bases, leaving 11 bases between them. CDR3 length: 14 residues. DNA for the CDR3: TGCAGTGCTAGTGGTGGAGGAATGAACACTGAAGCTTTCTTT. This codes for CSASGGGMNTEAFF.

The chain has TRBV6-1 and TRBJ2-3; 12 nucleotides match TRBD2. V shed 6 bases and J 9 bases; nucleotides not matched to a gene: 13. CDR3 length equals 16 residues. CDR1 is MNHNS and CDR2 is SASEGT in the germline V gene. The CDR3 DNA reads as TGTGCCAGCAGAGAATCTGAACTAGCGGGAGGTGGCACGCAGTATTTT. Its translation is CASRESELAGGGTQYF.

The chain joins TRBV6-5 to TRBJ2-7, with TRBD2 matching 7 bases. V was clipped by 5 bases and J by 2 bases; unmatched bases: 6. This CDR3 contains 14 residues. CDR1 is MNHEY, CDR2 SVGAGI, per germline. This chain's CDR3 is CASSNERGPYEQYF. CDR3 coding DNA: TGTGCCAGCAGTAATGAGCGGGGACCCTACGAGCAGTACTTC.

The chain combines TRBV19 with TRBJ1-2; TRBD1 might be the D (6 bases). CDR1 is LNHDA, CDR2 SQIVND, per germline (reference sequence). The CDR3 length is 14 residues. V shed 0 bases and J shed 3 bases, with 8 bases lying between them. The CDR3 nucleotides read TGTGCCAGTAGTATAGACGGACAGTACTATGGCTACACCTTC. Protein product: CASSIDGQYYGYTF.

This clone was picked up one time. CDR3 sequence: CASSYGRGQGEQFF. For the CDR3, the DNA is TGTGCCAGCAGTTATGGCAGGGGGCAGGGTGAGCAGTTCTTC. The chain is built from TRBV6-5 and TRBJ2-1; 8 positions match TRBD1. This CDR3 comprises 14 residues. Germline assignment: CDR1 MNHEY and CDR2 SVGAGI. The J segment lost 9 bases and the V segment lost 3 bases, leaving 7 bases of the junction unmatched.

The chain is built from TRBV6-6 and TRBJ2-1, with 10 bases aligning to TRBD2. The CDR3 consists of 15 residues. Germline values: CDR1 MNHNY, CDR2 SVGAGI (reference sequence). J gave up 5 bases and V 2 bases, and 3 bases lay outside the gene matches. CDR3 region: CASSYVAGGNNEQFF. CDR3 nucleotide sequence: TGTGCCAGCAGTTACGTAGCGGGAGGAAACAATGAGCAGTTCTTC.

V and J are TRBV7-2 and TRBJ2-2, with 10 positions matching TRBD2. The CDR3 consists of 18 residues. The V gene end was trimmed by 5 bases and the J gene end by 1 base; junction bases not matched to a gene: 10. CDR1 is SGHTA and CDR2 is FQGNSA in the germline V gene. The chain's CDR3 is CASSPWGSGRQNTGELFF. DNA of the CDR3: TGTGCCAGCAGCCCCTGGGGTAGCGGGAGGCAGAACACCGGGGAGCTGTTTTTT.